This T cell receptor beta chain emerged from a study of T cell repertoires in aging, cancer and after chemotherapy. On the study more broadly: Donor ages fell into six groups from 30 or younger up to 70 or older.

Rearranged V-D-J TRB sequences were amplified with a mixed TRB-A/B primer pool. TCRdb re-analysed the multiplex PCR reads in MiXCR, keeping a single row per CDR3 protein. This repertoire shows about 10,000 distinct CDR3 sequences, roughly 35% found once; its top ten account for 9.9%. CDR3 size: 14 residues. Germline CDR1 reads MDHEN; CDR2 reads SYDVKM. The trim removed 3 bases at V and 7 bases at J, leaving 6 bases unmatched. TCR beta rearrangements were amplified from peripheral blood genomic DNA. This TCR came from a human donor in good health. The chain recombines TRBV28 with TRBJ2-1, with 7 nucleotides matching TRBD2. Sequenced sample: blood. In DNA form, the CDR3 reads TGTGCCAGCAGTTTGAGGCAGGGAGGGAATGAGCAGTTCTTC. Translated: CASSLRQGGNEQFF.